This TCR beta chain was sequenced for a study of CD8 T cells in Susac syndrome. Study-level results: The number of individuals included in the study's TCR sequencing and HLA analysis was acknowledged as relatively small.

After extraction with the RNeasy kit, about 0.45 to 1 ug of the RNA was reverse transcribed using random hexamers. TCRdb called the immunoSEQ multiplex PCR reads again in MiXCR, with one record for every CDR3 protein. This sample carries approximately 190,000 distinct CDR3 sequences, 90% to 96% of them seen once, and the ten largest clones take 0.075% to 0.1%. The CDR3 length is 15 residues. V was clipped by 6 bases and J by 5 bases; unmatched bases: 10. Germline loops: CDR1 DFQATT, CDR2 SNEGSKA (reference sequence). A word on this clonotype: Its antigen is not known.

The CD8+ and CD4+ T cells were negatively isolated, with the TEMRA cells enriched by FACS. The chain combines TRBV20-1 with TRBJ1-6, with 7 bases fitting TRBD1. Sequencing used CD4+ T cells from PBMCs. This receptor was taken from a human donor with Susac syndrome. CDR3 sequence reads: CSALPGQVNNSPLHF. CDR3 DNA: TGCAGTGCCCTACCAGGACAGGTTAATAATTCACCCCTCCACTTT.